What follows is one TCR beta chain and its context. The data derive from a study of cytomegalovirus exposure and HLA in healthy donors. PCR employed 60 Vbeta and 13 Jbeta primers. Libraries were prepared by immunoSEQ multiplex PCR; TCRdb keeps only in-frame clonotypes and omits some of them. Of about 190,000 clones in the sample, 80% to 85% are singletons; the top ten hold approximately 1.2%. This CDR3 region has 15 residues. Unmatched junction bases numbered 4, after V lost 0 bases and J lost 5 bases. CDR1 and CDR2 from the germline V gene are MNHEY and SVGAGI. This TCR was recovered from a boy aged 2 to 10 in good health and CMV-seronegative. Sequencing used PBMCs. The genes are TRBV6-5 and TRBJ1-5; TRBD1 matches 7 bases. CDR3 nucleotides: TGTGCCAGCAGTTACTCCAGGGGGAAGGATCAGCCCCAGCATTTT. As protein: CASSYSRGKDQPQHF.